Presented here are 21 T cell receptor beta chains from one specimen sequenced in a study of blood T cells in healthy people across ages. Through a sample-barcoded 5' primer and a J-beta primer mix, a second PCR was run for roughly 6 to 11 cycles. Each CDR3 protein is one row after TCRdb ran MiXCR on the 5' RACE reads. The table lists roughly 1,800,000 distinct CDR3 sequences, 40% to 55% of them singletons. The sequenced sample consisted of blood. The receptors were sampled from a woman between 40 and 50 years old in good health.

J is TRBJ2-1 and V is TRBV9, with 9 bases that match TRBD1. The CDR3 is 16 residues long. Germline CDR1 is SGDLS and CDR2 is YYNGEE. V dropped 5 bases and J dropped 0; count of bases not matched to a gene: 6. In DNA, the CDR3 is TGTGCCAGCAGTACATTGACAGGGGGCTCCTACAATGAGCAGTTCTTC. It translates to CASSTLTGGSYNEQFF.

This clonotype showed up just once. The chain recombines TRBV5-6 with TRBJ2-5; D ambiguous. Gene TRBJ2-7 matches the end of the DNA better, so the J call may be wrong. CDR1 and CDR2 from the germline V gene are SGHDT and YYEEEE. CDR3 size: 13 residues. The CDR3 DNA sequence: TGTGCCAGCAGCTTCGGAATCCGGTACGAGCAGTACTTC. Its translation: CASSFGIRYEQYF.

This clonotype was counted ten times or more. The genes are TRBV4-3 and TRBJ2-1; no reliable D call. Germline V CDR1 and CDR2: LGHNA, YSLEER. Trimming stripped 0 bases from V and 0 bases from J, with 0 bases between. The CDR3 length is 13 residues. The CDR3 protein is CASSQDSYNEQFF. The CDR3 nucleotides are TGCGCCAGCAGCCAAGACTCCTACAATGAGCAGTTCTTC.

The rearrangement uses TRBV24-1 and TRBJ2-2; D perhaps matches TRBD2 (6 bases). V lost 4 bases to trimming and J lost 5 bases, with 16 bases between them. Germline V gene lookup returns CDR1 KGHDR and CDR2 SFDVKD. The CDR3 runs to 16 residues. The CDR3 coding sequence is TGTGCCACCAGTGACCTCCGGGACTCTAATACCGGGGAGCTGTTTTTT. This codes for CATSDLRDSNTGELFF.

V gene TRBV7-9 combines with J gene TRBJ2-1; maybe TRBD2 (5 bases). Per germline, CDR1 SEHNR and CDR2 FQNEAQ (reference sequence). The CDR3 is 17 amino acids. Trimming removed 5 bases from V and 5 bases from J, with 22 bases in between. The CDR3 reads CASSLVMPGWFNNEQFF. The CDR3, as DNA: TGTGCCAGCAGCCTCGTTATGCCGGGGTGGTTTAACAATGAGCAGTTCTTC.

In regard to this clonotype: The junction and the germline gene differ at one end; a read error may be behind it. The CDR3 DNA follows: TGTGCCATCAGCCTGCCATGGACAGTTGACTACAATGAGCAGTTCTTC. Encoded protein: CAISLPWTVDYNEQFF. The V and J genes are TRBV14 and TRBJ2-1, with D perhaps matching TRBD1 (6 bases). This CDR3 has 16 amino acids. CDR1 and CDR2 from the germline V gene are SGHDN and FVKESK.

The chain couples TRBV6-1 to TRBJ2-4, with no clear D. CDR3 size: 15 residues. V dropped 2 bases and J dropped 3 bases, with 11 bases sitting between them. The germline gives CDR1 MNHNS, CDR2 SASEGT. The CDR3 protein is CASSEFGYGKNIQYF. The CDR3 nucleotides read TGTGCCAGCAGTGAATTTGGGTACGGCAAAAACATTCAGTACTTC.

The J gene is TRBJ2-6, the V gene TRBV4-2; D may be TRBD1 (5 bases). The V end was cut by 0 bases, the J end by 1 base, with 16 bases between. CDR3 length: 19 residues. Looked up from germline, CDR1 is LGHNA and CDR2 is YNFKEQ. Here the CDR3 DNA reads TGTGCCAGCAGCCAAGACAGGGTTAGTAGGGGTTCTGGGGCCAACGTCCTGACTTTC. Translation: CASSQDRVSRGSGANVLTF.

This clonotype was observed at least ten times. Relative to the germline gene, one junction end is altered; a read error may explain this. The chain joins TRBV7-2 to TRBJ1-2; D uncertain. The CDR3 contains 13 residues. Looked up from germline, CDR1 is SGHTA and CDR2 is FQGNSA. The CDR3 sequence is CASSLERNYGYTF. CDR3 coding DNA: TGCGCCAGCAGCTTGGAACGGAACTATGGCTACACCTTC.

The chain uses TRBV5-6 and TRBJ2-1; D is undetermined. Trimming removed 0 bases at V and 15 bases at J, with 19 bases between. The CDR3 spans 14 residues. Germline V lookup: CDR1 SGHDT, CDR2 YYEEEE. CDR3 sequence: CASSLVPLTPSLFF. CDR3 nucleotides: TGTGCCAGCAGCTTGGTACCTCTTACACCGAGTCTGTTCTTC.

V and J are TRBV28 and TRBJ1-5; D is possibly TRBD1 (6 bases). The CDR3 has 15 residues. Germline lookup yields CDR1 MDHEN and CDR2 SYDVKM. Trimming took off 2 bases at V and 6 bases at J, with 14 bases between the two ends. The CDR3 nucleotides are TGTGCCAGCAGTTTACCCTCGGGACAAGGTCAGCCCCAGCATTTT. Its protein is CASSLPSGQGQPQHF.

This chain joins TRBV6-1 and TRBJ2-3; the match to TRBD2 covers 11 bases. V was clipped by 5 bases and J by 4 bases; unmatched bases: 11. Per the germline V gene, CDR1 is MNHNS and CDR2 is SASEGT. The CDR3 has 17 residues. The CDR3, as DNA: TGTGCCAGCAGTCCTTCACGAACTAGCGGGGGTGCAGATACGCAGTATTTT. This codes for CASSPSRTSGGADTQYF.

The chain joins TRBV20-1 to TRBJ2-5, with TRBD1 matching over 9 bases. The CDR3 loop spans 14 amino acids. The trim removed 5 bases at V and 11 bases at J, leaving 15 bases unmatched. Germline V gives CDR1 DFQATT, CDR2 SNEGSKA (reference sequence). The CDR3 nucleotides read TGCAGTGCTTTACGACAGGGGGTAGGCAATGAGCAGTACTTC. Its protein product is CSALRQGVGNEQYF.

This clonotype was counted between two and nine times. The rearrangement joins TRBV29-1 to TRBJ1-2; maybe TRBD1 (5 bases). Per the germline V gene, CDR1 is SQVTM and CDR2 is ANQGSEA. The CDR3 has 14 residues. Trimming took 5 bases from V and 3 from J, leaving 16 bases between them. The CDR3 spells CSVRSQGRDYGYTF. For the CDR3, the DNA is TGCAGCGTTCGGTCTCAGGGTCGGGACTATGGCTACACCTTC.

The chain is built from TRBV6-5 and TRBJ2-6; unclear D gene. The CDR3 loop spans 15 amino acids. V was pared by 2 bases and J by 0 bases, with 5 bases between. Per germline, CDR1 MNHEY and CDR2 SVGAGI. The CDR3 nucleotides are TGTGCCAGCAGTTACGAATTCTCTGGGGCCAACGTCCTGACTTTC. It encodes CASSYEFSGANVLTF.

This clonotype was seen a handful of times. V is TRBV4-3 and J is TRBJ1-2, with D unresolved. Looked up from germline, CDR1 is LGHNA and CDR2 is YSLEER. CDR3 length equals 15 residues. V lost 0 bases and J 8 bases, leaving 16 bases between the germline ends. CDR3 amino acids: CASSQEQGIKGGYTF. In DNA form, the CDR3 reads TGCGCCAGCAGCCAAGAACAAGGCATTAAAGGCGGCTACACCTTC.

This clonotype was counted between two and nine times. V is TRBV7-8 and J is TRBJ2-5; a possible D gene is TRBD1 (5 bases). CDR1 is SGHVS, CDR2 FQNEAQ, per germline. There are 14 residues in the CDR3. Trimming took 1 base from V and 5 from J, leaving 11 bases between them. Written as DNA, the CDR3 is TGTGCCAGCAGCTTAGGGGTCTCAGGGGAGACCCAGTACTTC. This codes for CASSLGVSGETQYF.

The gene calls are TRBV15 and TRBJ2-6; 7 nucleotides agree with TRBD1. J gave up 4 bases and V 5 bases, and 2 bases lay outside the gene matches. Germline CDR1 is LNHNV and CDR2 is YYDKDF (reference sequence). This CDR3 has 14 amino acids. CDR3 amino acids: CATSDRVGANVLTF. The CDR3 DNA follows: TGTGCCACCAGCGACAGGGTCGGGGCCAACGTCCTGACTTTC. The full variable domain, with the rest looked up from reference TRBV15 and TRBJ2-6, is DAMVIQNPRYQVTQFGKPVTLSCSQTLNHNVMYWYQQKSSQAPKLLFHYYDKDFNNEADTPDNFQSRRPNTSFCFLDIRSPGLGDTAMYLCATSDRVGANVLTFGAGSRLTVL.

CDR3 coding DNA: TGTGCCACCAGCAGTTACAGGGGGCTCTCACCCCTCCACTTT. Its translation: CATSSYRGLSPLHF. The V gene is TRBV15, the J gene TRBJ1-6, with 9 bases fitting TRBD1. The CDR3 contains 14 residues. Trimming at V came to 3 bases and at J to 10 bases, leaving 4 bases not matched to a gene. In germline, CDR1 is LNHNV, CDR2 YYDKDF (reference sequence).

This clonotype was seen a few times. The chain is built from TRBV20-1 and TRBJ2-3, with 7 bases aligning to TRBD2. CDR1 and CDR2 (germline): DFQATT, SNEGSKA (reference sequence). J gave up 0 bases and V 0 bases, and 12 bases lay outside the gene matches. This CDR3 is 18 amino acids long. CDR3 loop: CSARDALASGTSTDTQYF. The CDR3 DNA sequence: TGCAGTGCTAGAGATGCTTTGGCTAGCGGTACTAGCACAGATACGCAGTATTTT.

This clonotype was seen only a few times. The chain combines TRBV4-2 with TRBJ2-6; D unclear. The CDR3 sequence is 14 residues long. The germline CDR1 and CDR2 sequences are LGHNA and YNFKEQ. The ends were cut back, 0 bases at V and 5 bases at J, with 5 bases in the middle. The CDR3 region is CASSQDLRANVLTF. The CDR3 DNA is TGTGCCAGCAGCCAAGATCTTAGGGCCAACGTCCTGACTTTC.